This entry features one T cell receptor (beta chain) sequence. No antigen is known for it. Only in-frame clones appear in the TCRdb table, and some are missing; sequencing was by immunoSEQ multiplex PCR. The data show more than 110,000 clones, 85% to 95% seen once. The sample comes from a study of T cell responses to AZD1222 COVID-19 vaccine. The study's findings and limits: At study baseline, merely six AZD1222 recipients were seropositive. Close to half of spike-specific TCRs reportedly recognize unmutated variant regions.

Germline loops: CDR1 LNHDA, CDR2 SQIVND (reference sequence). Trimming removed 1 base from V and 0 bases from J, with 21 bases in between. The length of the CDR3 is 19 residues. The sample consisted of peripheral blood, taken 28 days after the second AZD1222 dose. The chain recombines TRBV19 with TRBJ1-2; tentative D call: TRBD1 (5 bases). The clonotype comes from an adult who received the AZD1222 COVID-19 vaccine. CDR3 in DNA: TGTGCCAGTAGTATAGTGGGGGGGATCCTATCCCCTACTAACTATGGCTACACCTTC. This sequence encodes CASSIVGGILSPTNYGYTF.